One and the same sample provided the 23 T cell receptor beta chains below, sequenced in a study of shared clonotypes between healthy human individuals. Here immunoSEQ multiplex PCR was the method, and the copy in TCRdb shows in-frame clones only, minus some. The top ten hold around 0.37% of the sample, which has about 2.4 million clones, 80% to 95% seen once. Sequenced sample: naive CD4+ T cells from PBMCs. Subset defined: CD45RA+ positively selected. Receptors originate from a man aged 18 to 30 in good health. Some clones in this sample may be carry-over from other donors' samples.

Remarks on this clone: The junction shows a germline mismatch at one end, possibly a read error. The same CDR3 arises from other DNA sequences in this sample as well. This sequence joins TRBV29-1 and TRBJ2-3; possibly TRBD1 for D (6 bases). The CDR3 has 12 amino acids. CDR1 is SQVTM and CDR2 is ANQGSEA in the germline V gene. CDR3 protein: CSVAGGPDTQYF. Here the CDR3 DNA reads TGTAGCGTTGCTGGGGGCCCAGATACGCAGTATTTT.

This clone showed up just a few times. The chain combines TRBV18 with TRBJ1-2; 9 nucleotides agree with TRBD1. Germline V gene sequence: CDR1 KGHSH, CDR2 LQKENI. V was clipped by 6 bases and J by 3 bases; unmatched bases: 2. The CDR3 spans 13 residues. The CDR3 DNA reads as TGTGCCAGCTCGTGGGACAGGGACTATGGCTACACCTTC. It encodes CASSWDRDYGYTF.

The rearrangement uses TRBV10-3 and TRBJ1-2, with a possible D match to TRBD1 (5 bases). CDR1 and CDR2 from the germline V gene are ENHRY and SYGVKD. The V end lost 4 bases, the J end lost 4 bases, and 13 bases lay between the germline ends. The length of the CDR3 is 14 residues. CDR3 nucleotides: TGTGCCATCAGTGCCGCCGGGACTCTCTATGGCTACACCTTC. Translated, it gives CAISAAGTLYGYTF.

The table lists this clone with a count of one. The chain combines TRBV18 with TRBJ2-5, with D maybe TRBD1 (6 bases). The germline V gene has CDR1 KGHSH and CDR2 LQKENI. V lost 6 bases, J lost 4 bases, and 18 bases lay in between. The CDR3 is 15 residues long. CDR3 residues: CASSPGTGTRETQYF. The CDR3 region has the DNA TGTGCCAGCTCCCCGGGGACCGGGACAAGAGAGACCCAGTACTTC.

The chain uses TRBV2 and TRBJ2-7; no reliable D call. Trimming removed 4 bases at V and 3 bases at J, with 13 bases between. Germline assignment: CDR1 SNHLY and CDR2 FYNNEI. The CDR3 has 14 amino acids. The CDR3 nucleotides are TGTGCCAGCAGTGGGGAAGTCGAGAGCTACGAGCAGTACTTC. This sequence encodes CASSGEVESYEQYF.

The chain employs TRBV7-3 and TRBJ2-2; D is perhaps TRBD1 (6 bases). CDR1 SGHTA and CDR2 FQGTGA come from the germline V gene. This CDR3 is 15 amino acids long. With 2 bases removed from V and 5 bases from J, the gap between germline ends came to 12 bases. CDR3 sequence: CASSLGRGGTGELFF. CDR3 DNA: TGTGCCAGCAGCTTAGGCAGGGGTGGTACCGGGGAGCTGTTTTTT.

The chain carries TRBV18 and TRBJ2-5; 7 bases map to TRBD1. There are 13 residues in the CDR3. Trimming took 10 bases from V and 1 from J; bases not matched to a gene: 6. CDR1 and CDR2 from the germline V gene are KGHSH and LQKENI. The chain's CDR3 is CATEGTAQETQYF. The CDR3 DNA sequence: TGTGCCACCGAAGGGACAGCCCAAGAGACCCAGTACTTC.

V gene TRBV9 combines with J gene TRBJ2-1; TRBD2 is a possible D gene (6 bases). V lost 2 bases and J 0 bases, leaving 12 bases between the germline ends. The CDR3 length is 16 residues. Germline loops: CDR1 SGDLS, CDR2 YYNGEE. The CDR3 DNA follows: TGTGCCAGCAGCGTTGGCGGGGAGAGCTCCTACAATGAGCAGTTCTTC. Protein product: CASSVGGESSYNEQFF.

The chain employs TRBV4-1 and TRBJ2-5; 9 bases map to TRBD2. Matching the DNA end better, TRBJ2-7 makes the J call doubtful. Germline V gene lookup returns CDR1 MGHRA and CDR2 YSYEKL. The CDR3 loop spans 13 amino acids. Written as DNA, the CDR3 is TGCGCCAGCAGCCGAACTAGCGGGTACGAGCAGTACTTC. Protein product: CASSRTSGYEQYF.

This chain joins TRBV7-3 and TRBJ2-1; 10 nucleotides match TRBD1. This CDR3 contains 14 residues. CDR1 is SGHTA and CDR2 is FQGTGA in the germline V gene. The trim removed 2 bases at V and 6 bases at J, leaving 1 base unmatched. In DNA form, the CDR3 reads TGTGCCAGCAGCTTACGGACAGGGGGCAATGAGCAGTTCTTC. Amino acids: CASSLRTGGNEQFF.

The V and J genes are TRBV19 and TRBJ2-1; TRBD2 matches 10 bases. The CDR3 is 16 amino acids. The trim removed 3 bases at V and 11 bases at J, leaving 13 bases unmatched. Germline loops: CDR1 LNHDA, CDR2 SQIVND (reference sequence). The CDR3 sequence is CASSIFLAGVGAQQFF. Written as DNA, the CDR3 is TGTGCCAGTAGTATCTTCCTAGCGGGAGTAGGGGCGCAGCAGTTCTTC.

Remarks on this clone: In the same sample, other DNA sequences code for this CDR3. The genes are TRBV6-5 and TRBJ2-7; 10 bases are a match to TRBD2. J gave up 2 bases and V 2 bases, and 3 bases lay outside the gene matches. Germline CDR1 is MNHEY and CDR2 is SVGAGI. The CDR3 length is 15 residues. CDR3 nucleotides: TGTGCCAGCAGTTACCGGACTAGCGGTACCTACGAGCAGTACTTC. Translating gives CASSYRTSGTYEQYF.

V is TRBV9 and J is TRBJ2-7; TRBD1 aligns across 9 bases. CDR3 length equals 14 residues. Germline V gene lookup returns CDR1 SGDLS and CDR2 YYNGEE. Trimming took 3 bases from V and 3 from J; bases not matched to a gene: 4. The CDR3 loop reads CASSGGQGHYEQYF. DNA for the CDR3: TGTGCCAGCAGCGGCGGACAGGGGCACTACGAGCAGTACTTC.

The genes are TRBV18 and TRBJ2-5; perhaps TRBD2 as D (5 bases). Germline V gene data show CDR1 as KGHSH and CDR2 as LQKENI. Trimming cost V 3 bases and J 4 bases, with 12 bases left between them. CDR3 length equals 14 residues. The CDR3 protein is CASSPIGGSETQYF. CDR3 in DNA: TGTGCCAGCTCACCTATCGGCGGGTCAGAGACCCAGTACTTC.

The chain employs TRBV6-6 and TRBJ1-6, with 10 bases identical to TRBD1. The V segment lost 7 bases and the J segment 10 bases; nucleotides outside the gene matches: 7. CDR1 and CDR2 from the germline V gene are MNHNY and SVGAGI (reference sequence). The CDR3 consists of 14 residues. CDR3 DNA sequence: TGTGCCAGCACCAGGACAGGGGGATCCTCACCCCTCCACTTT. This sequence encodes CASTRTGGSSPLHF.

The rearrangement links TRBV28 to TRBJ1-2; D unclear. CDR1 is MDHEN, CDR2 SYDVKM, per germline. Trimming cost V 3 bases and J 0 bases, with 5 bases left between them. The CDR3 is 13 residues long. The CDR3, as DNA: TGTGCCAGCAGTTTCATCCCTAACTATGGCTACACCTTC. It translates to CASSFIPNYGYTF.

CDR3 in amino acids: CASSLVAGAYEQYF. CDR3 sequence (DNA): TGTGCCAGCAGTTTAGTAGCGGGAGCCTACGAGCAGTACTTC. The chain carries TRBV27 and TRBJ2-7; 9 positions match TRBD2. CDR1 and CDR2 from the germline V gene are MNHEY and SMNVEV (reference sequence). After removal of 2 bases from V and 2 bases from J, the junction contained 1 base not matched to a gene. This CDR3 spans 14 amino acids.

The chain links TRBV28 to TRBJ2-1; D is undetermined. Germline V lookup: CDR1 MDHEN, CDR2 SYDVKM. V was shortened by 6 bases and J by 9 bases, with 12 bases between the two germline ends. The CDR3 spans 12 residues. CDR3: CASSTPLSEQFF. The CDR3 DNA is TGTGCCAGCAGCACCCCGCTTTCTGAGCAGTTCTTC. The complete variable domain, with remaining parts taken from reference TRBV28 and TRBJ2-1, reads DVKVTQSSRYLVKRTGEKVFLECVQDMDHENMFWYRQDPGLGLRLIYFSYDVKMKEKGDIPEGYSVSREKKERFSLILESASTNQTSMYLCASSTPLSEQFFGPGTRLTVL.

A word on this clone: The identical CDR3 is also encoded by other nucleotide sequences in the sample. The chain employs TRBV7-9 and TRBJ2-1, with D perhaps TRBD1 (6 bases). The germline V gene encodes CDR1 SEHNR and CDR2 FQNEAQ (reference sequence). CDR3 length equals 15 residues. Trimming shortened V by 4 bases and J by 4 bases, and 14 bases separated the two germline ends. CDR3 loop: CASSSQGGRYNEQFF. The CDR3 bases are TGTGCCAGCAGCTCACAGGGTGGTAGGTACAATGAGCAGTTCTTC. Full variable domain (remainder filled in from reference TRBV7-9 and TRBJ2-1): DTGVSQNPRHKITKRGQNVTFRCDPISEHNRLYWYRQTLGQGPEFLTYFQNEAQLEKSRLLSDRFSAERPKGSFSTLEIQRTEQGDSAMYLCASSSQGGRYNEQFFGPGTRLTVL.

This rearrangement joins TRBV2 to TRBJ1-5; D possibly corresponds to TRBD1 (6 bases). CDR1 and CDR2 from the germline V gene are SNHLY and FYNNEI. This CDR3 has 15 amino acids. Trimming took off 6 bases at V and 0 bases at J, with 12 bases between the two ends. CDR3 in DNA: TGTGCCAGCAGGTCGACAGGTTATAGCAATCAGCCCCAGCATTTT. It codes for CASRSTGYSNQPQHF.

The chain's CDR3 is CASSVDNGMWDTQYF. Written as DNA, the CDR3 is TGTGCCAGCAGCGTAGATAATGGGATGTGGGATACGCAGTATTTT. This chain connects TRBV9 to TRBJ2-3; no reliable D call. Germline lookup yields CDR1 SGDLS and CDR2 YYNGEE. The CDR3 runs 15 residues. V was pared by 0 bases and J by 6 bases, with 14 bases between.

V usage is TRBV5-6 and J usage is TRBJ2-3, with no clear D. The length of the CDR3 is 12 residues. From germline, CDR1 is SGHDT and CDR2 YYEEEE. Trimming removed 0 bases from V and 7 bases from J, with 6 bases in between. Here the CDR3 DNA reads TGTGCCAGCAGCTTGGAAGGGAATACGCAGTATTTT. Protein product: CASSLEGNTQYF. Full variable domain (remainder filled in from reference TRBV5-6 and TRBJ2-3): DAGVTQSPTHLIKTRGQQVTLRCSPKSGHDTVSWYQQALGQGPQFIFQYYEEEERQRGNFPDRFSGHQFPNYSSELNVNALLLGDSALYLCASSLEGNTQYFGPGTRLTVL.

The rearrangement joins TRBV7-3 to TRBJ2-3; TRBD2 matches at 7 bases. Germline-derived CDR1 and CDR2 are SGHTA and FQGTGA. V trimming: 3 bases; J trimming: 4 bases; junction bases outside the gene matches: 4. The CDR3 runs 14 residues. The CDR3 region is CASSFRSGADTQYF. CDR3 nucleotides: TGTGCCAGCAGCTTTAGGAGCGGGGCAGATACGCAGTATTTT.